The following is a TCR beta chain sequence with its context. Its antigen is undetermined. These data originate in a study of cytomegalovirus exposure and HLA in healthy donors. Study-wide findings and caveats: Among TCR sequences, most were rare, though some public TCRs appeared in many donors.

The study ran its PCR with 60 Vbeta and 13 Jbeta primers. TCRdb keeps only in-frame clones here, not all; method: immunoSEQ multiplex PCR. The table includes over 100,000 clones, around 64% detected once. The CDR3 sequence is 15 residues long. V trimming: 0 bases; J trimming: 7 bases; junction bases outside the gene matches: 6. From germline, CDR1 is SGHNT and CDR2 YYREEE (reference sequence). The sequencing input was PBMCs. This clonotype was obtained from a man aged 30-40 years in good health and CMV-seropositive. The chain recombines TRBV5-4 with TRBJ1-4; the match to TRBD1 covers 7 bases. CDR3 DNA: TGTGCCAGCAGCTTGGGGGGACAGCGCACTGAAAAACTGTTTTTT. It encodes CASSLGGQRTEKLFF.